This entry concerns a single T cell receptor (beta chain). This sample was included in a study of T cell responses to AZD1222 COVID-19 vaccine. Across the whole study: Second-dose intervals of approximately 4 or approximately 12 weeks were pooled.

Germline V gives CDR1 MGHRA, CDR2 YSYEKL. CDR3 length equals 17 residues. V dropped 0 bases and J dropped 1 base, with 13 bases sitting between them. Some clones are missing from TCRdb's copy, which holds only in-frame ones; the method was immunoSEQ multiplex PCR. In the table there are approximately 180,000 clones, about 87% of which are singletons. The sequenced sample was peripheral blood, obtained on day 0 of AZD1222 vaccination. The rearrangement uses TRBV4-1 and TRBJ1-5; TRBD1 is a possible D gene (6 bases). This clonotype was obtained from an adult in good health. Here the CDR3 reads CASSQDGVGGSNQPQHF. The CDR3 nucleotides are TGCGCCAGCAGCCAAGACGGTGTTGGGGGCAGCAATCAGCCCCAGCATTTT.